This is a list of T cell receptor beta chains from one sample in a study of shared clonotypes between healthy human individuals. Repertoires were generated with immunoSEQ multiplex PCR, while TCRdb's copy carries only in-frame clones and drops some. The table has some 2 million clones, about 94% seen once; the top ten hold more than 0.95%. Source material: naive CD8+ T cells sorted from blood. These receptors were collected from a man between 18 and 29 years old in good health. Each CDR3 is given with its conserved first and last residue. D genes are given only for firm matches. The size entry is marked missing in some rows and otherwise reads once, few, many or a size class.

CASSFGAGGNSPLHF TGTGCCAGCAGTTTTGGGGCAGGGGGTAATTCACCCCTCCACTTT . TRBD1 TRBJ1-6 TRBV28
CASGKLNTEAFF TGCGCCAGCGGAAAGCTGAACACTGAAGCTTTCTTT . . TRBJ1-1 TRBV5-1
CASSSTDRVTGELFF TGTGCCAGCAGTTCAACGGACAGGGTAACCGGGGAGCTGTTTTTT . TRBD1 TRBJ2-2 TRBV6-6
CASTDGRLGTDTQYF TGTGCCAGCACGGACGGGCGGCTGGGCACAGATACGCAGTATTTT . . TRBJ2-3 TRBV5-4
CASRTAGPTYEQYF TGTGCCAGCAGGACAGCGGGACCGACCTACGAGCAGTACTTC . TRBD2 TRBJ2-7 TRBV5-6
CASSEGINYNEQFF TGCGCCAGCAGTGAGGGGATCAATTACAATGAGCAGTTCTTC . . TRBJ2-1 TRBV4-1
CASSLVGGSTGELFF TGTGCCAGCAGCCTCGTTGGGGGGAGTACCGGGGAGCTGTTTTTT . . TRBJ2-2 TRBV7-9
CASSPRVQGATGDTIYF TGTGCCAGCAGCCCGCGAGTCCAGGGGGCAACGGGGGACACCATATATTTT . TRBD1 TRBJ1-3 TRBV14
CAISGGQSSYNEQFF TGTGCCATCAGTGGAGGGCAGAGCTCCTACAATGAGCAGTTCTTC . . TRBJ2-1 TRBV10-3
CASSLAGADYEQYF TGTGCCAGCAGCTTAGCGGGAGCGGACTACGAGCAGTACTTC . . TRBJ2-7 TRBV11-2
CASSLTPVAAGELFF TGTGCCAGCAGTTTAACCCCCGTCGCAGCCGGGGAGCTGTTTTTT once . TRBJ2-2 TRBV28
CASSQDRGLYNSPLHF TGCGCCAGCAGCCAAGACAGGGGATTGTATAATTCACCCCTCCACTTT . . TRBJ1-6 TRBV4-3
CASSYFISTDTQYF TGTGCCAGCAGTTACTTTATTAGCACAGATACGCAGTATTTT . . TRBJ2-3 TRBV6-6
CASSTPSGRVSLNEQFF TGTGCCAGTAGTACGCCTAGCGGGAGGGTTTCTCTCAATGAGCAGTTCTTC once TRBD2 TRBJ2-1 TRBV19
CASSHSGGPGEQYF TGTGCCAGCAGCCACTCGGGGGGGCCGGGCGAGCAGTACTTC . TRBD2 TRBJ2-7 TRBV28
CASREDRDRGSYEQYF TGTGCCAGCAGGGAGGACCGGGACAGGGGATCCTACGAGCAGTACTTC . TRBD1 TRBJ2-7 TRBV2
CASSLMANAEAFF TGTGCCAGCAGCTTAATGGCTAACGCTGAAGCTTTCTTT . . TRBJ1-1 TRBV11-2
CASTPWEFARATNEKLFF TGTGCCAGCACCCCGTGGGAGTTCGCCCGTGCAACTAATGAAAAACTGTTTTTT . . TRBJ1-4 TRBV28
CASSQGSGLAYEQYF TGCGCCAGCAGCCAGGGTAGCGGCCTTGCCTACGAGCAGTACTTC . . TRBJ2-7 TRBV4-1
CASSLGVRETDEQYF TGTGCCAGCAGTTTAGGGGTAAGGGAAACAGATGAGCAGTACTTC . . TRBJ2-7 TRBV27
CASSSLYREQETQYF TGTGCCAGCAGCTCCCTCTACAGGGAACAAGAGACCCAGTACTTC once . TRBJ2-5 TRBV7-9
CASSLFQRQSFGERNQPQHF TGCGCCAGCAGCTTGTTTCAGCGACAGTCTTTTGGGGAGAGGAATCAGCCCCAGCATTTT . . TRBJ1-5 TRBV5-1
CASSELSGYNEQFF TGTGCCAGCAGTGAGTTATCAGGCTACAATGAGCAGTTCTTC . . TRBJ2-1 TRBV2
CASSWDPTGVVTDTQYF TGTGCCAGCAGTTGGGACCCTACAGGGGTGGTCACAGATACGCAGTATTTT . TRBD1 TRBJ2-3 TRBV27
CASSLSTGQPQHF TGTGCCAGCAGTTTATCCACGGGGCAGCCCCAGCATTTT . . TRBJ1-5 TRBV27
CASSLYWGDSRYF TGTGCCAGCAGTTTATATTGGGGGGACAGCCGATACTTC . . TRBJ2-7 TRBV27
CASGRREREAFF TGTGCCAGCGGCCGCCGGGAGCGTGAAGCTTTCTTT . . TRBJ1-1 TRBV13
CASSFTSGGYNEQFF TGTGCCAGCAGCTTCACTAGCGGGGGCTACAATGAGCAGTTCTTC . TRBD2 TRBJ2-1 TRBV5-6
CASSQDMYAGAGETQYF TGCGCCAGCAGCCAAGATATGTACGCGGGAGCGGGGGAGACCCAGTACTTC . TRBD2 TRBJ2-5 TRBV4-3
CASSTDSSNTEAFF TGCGCCAGCTCCACGGACAGCTCGAACACTGAAGCTTTCTTT . . TRBJ1-1 TRBV4-3
CAWSPPRTGNRYEQYF TGTGCCTGGAGCCCCCCACGGACAGGGAACAGGTACGAGCAGTACTTC once TRBD1 TRBJ2-7 TRBV30
CASGDLNQPQHF TGCGCCAGCGGGGACCTCAATCAGCCCCAGCATTTT . . TRBJ1-5 TRBV10-2
CASSTTGVKAFF TGTGCCAGCAGCACAACAGGGGTTAAAGCTTTCTTT . TRBD1 TRBJ1-1 TRBV6-5
CASSYGWATAYEQYF TGTGCCAGCAGTTATGGGTGGGCTACAGCCTACGAGCAGTACTTC . . TRBJ2-7 TRBV25-1
CASSVERSGSLYEQFF TGTGCCAGCAGCGTAGAAAGAAGCGGGAGTCTCTATGAGCAGTTCTTC . TRBD2 TRBJ2-1 TRBV9
CASNIRDTNQPQHF TGTGCCAGTAACATCCGGGACACCAATCAGCCCCAGCATTTT . . TRBJ1-5 TRBV19
CASSLVRDSYEQYF TGTGCCAGCAGCTTAGTGCGGGACTCCTACGAGCAGTACTTC once . TRBJ2-7 TRBV7-6
CASSLRVRDHEQYF TGTGCCAGCAGTTTAAGGGTCAGGGATCACGAGCAGTACTTC . . TRBJ2-7 TRBV28
CASSYDQDYNEQFF TGTGCCAGCAGTTACGACCAGGATTACAATGAGCAGTTCTTC . . TRBJ2-1 TRBV6-5
CSVEGINTGELFF TGCAGCGTTGAAGGAATAAACACCGGGGAGCTGTTTTTT . . TRBJ2-2 TRBV29-1